Listed here are 30 T cell receptor beta chains from one sample, sequenced in a study of shared clonotypes between healthy human individuals. The method was immunoSEQ multiplex PCR; TCRdb's version includes in-frame clones alone and lacks a portion of them. The data contain around 650,000 clones, 96% of them seen just once; the ten biggest clones take up about 0.12%. CD45RO-negative, CCR7-selected cells formed the naive CD8 fraction, which excluded terminally differentiated effector memory CD45RA+ cells. Input material: naive CD8+ T cells sorted from blood. Every receptor here comes from a woman in her 30s in good health.

The J gene is TRBJ2-5, the V gene TRBV5-6; 10 positions agree with TRBD2. This CDR3 comprises 19 residues. Looked up from germline, CDR1 is SGHDT and CDR2 is YYEEEE. J lost 2 bases, V lost 2 bases, and 15 bases had no gene match. The CDR3 loop is CASSFGAGVLAGRQETQYF. The CDR3 coding sequence is TGTGCCAGCAGCTTTGGCGCGGGTGTACTAGCGGGACGGCAAGAGACCCAGTACTTC.

The chain has TRBV9 and TRBJ1-1; perhaps TRBD1 as D (5 bases). V was cut by 3 bases and J by 4 bases, with 10 bases left in between. CDR3 length: 13 residues. In germline, CDR1 is SGDLS, CDR2 YYNGEE. Here the CDR3 reads CASSAPQGTEAFF. The CDR3 DNA follows: TGTGCCAGCAGCGCCCCCCAGGGCACTGAAGCTTTCTTT.

The chain combines TRBV19 with TRBJ1-1; the D gene is possibly TRBD1 (5 bases). Germline V gene data show CDR1 as LNHDA and CDR2 as SQIVND (reference sequence). The CDR3 is 22 residues long. V was clipped by 0 bases and J by 1 base, with 30 bases between them. This CDR3 reads CASSIDTLERGLDIDPNTEAFF. DNA of the CDR3: TGTGCCAGTAGTATAGATACTCTTGAACGGGGATTGGACATCGACCCGAACACTGAAGCTTTCTTT.

The chain carries TRBV28 and TRBJ2-3; 8 bases agree with TRBD1. Germline loops: CDR1 MDHEN, CDR2 SYDVKM. After removal of 5 bases from V and 1 base from J, the junction contained 2 bases not matched to a gene. CDR3 length equals 14 residues. The CDR3 region is CASSPDRGTDTQYF. CDR3 bases: TGTGCCAGCAGTCCGGACAGGGGCACAGATACGCAGTATTTT.

The genes are TRBV19 and TRBJ2-7; possibly TRBD1 for D (5 bases). From germline, CDR1 is LNHDA and CDR2 SQIVND (reference sequence). V lost 3 bases to trimming and J lost 0 bases, with 12 bases between them. This CDR3 contains 15 residues. CDR3 nucleotides: TGTGCCAGTAGTATCGCCAGGGCGAGCTCCTACGAGCAGTACTTC. Translation gives CASSIARASSYEQYF.

The CDR3 protein is CASTRVDTNYGYTF. In DNA form, the CDR3 reads TGTGCCAGCACCCGGGTAGACACTAACTATGGCTACACCTTC. J is TRBJ1-2 and V is TRBV27; D not certain. The V gene's germline CDR1 is MNHEY and CDR2 SMNVEV (reference sequence). CDR3 length: 14 residues. The ends were cut back, 7 bases at V and 0 bases at J, with 12 bases in the middle.

V gene TRBV27 combines with J gene TRBJ1-1; a possible D gene is TRBD1 (5 bases). Germline CDR1 MNHEY, CDR2 SMNVEV (reference sequence). CDR3 length equals 15 residues. The germline V and J ends were trimmed by 1 base and 1 base, with 10 bases remaining between them. CDR3 nucleotide sequence: TGTGCCAGCAGTTTATGGCAGGGATCGAACACTGAAGCTTTCTTT. This translates into CASSLWQGSNTEAFF.

This clone was seen once. The chain links TRBV27 to TRBJ2-5, with D perhaps being TRBD1 or TRBD2 (6 bases each). The CDR3 sequence is 15 residues long. V was cut by 6 bases and J by 4 bases, with 18 bases left in between. Germline V gene lookup returns CDR1 MNHEY and CDR2 SMNVEV (reference sequence). CDR3 sequence (DNA): TGTGCCAGCAGCCCTCACAGGGCCGGGGGAGAGACCCAGTACTTC. This encodes CASSPHRAGGETQYF.

Only one count was recorded for this clone. This chain uses TRBV2 with TRBJ2-4, with D maybe TRBD2 (7 bases). CDR3 length: 13 amino acids. Germline CDR1 and CDR2: SNHLY and FYNNEI. Trimming took 8 bases from V and 5 from J, leaving 13 bases between them. CDR3 amino acids: CASEGGVENIQYF. DNA for the CDR3: TGTGCCAGCGAAGGGGGGGTAGAAAACATTCAGTACTTC.

This clone was detected once. The CDR3 nucleotides read TGTGCCAGCAGCACAGACTCAGGGGGAACCTTCGGCAATCAGCCCCAGCATTTT. Translation: CASSTDSGGTFGNQPQHF. The chain combines TRBV21-1 with TRBJ1-5; TRBD1 reflects the table's D call only, with no check against the DNA. TRBV21-1 is a pseudogene locus. The CDR3 runs to 18 residues.

The J gene is TRBJ2-7, the V gene TRBV2; 8 nucleotides line up with TRBD1. V lost 6 bases to trimming and J lost 3 bases; unmatched junction nucleotides: 7. This CDR3 is built from 14 residues. Germline assignment: CDR1 SNHLY and CDR2 FYNNEI. The CDR3 reads CASRPGQVYYEQYF. DNA of the CDR3: TGTGCCAGCAGACCGGGACAGGTATACTACGAGCAGTACTTC.

V is TRBV19 and J is TRBJ2-7; TRBD1 agrees at 8 bases. CDR3 length: 14 amino acids. The ends lost 5 bases at V and 4 bases at J; junction bases unmatched: 7. Germline loops: CDR1 LNHDA, CDR2 SQIVND (reference sequence). The CDR3 loop reads CASSWTGNGYEQYF. The CDR3 coding sequence is TGTGCCAGTAGTTGGACAGGGAACGGATACGAGCAGTACTTC.

The V gene is TRBV5-1, the J gene TRBJ2-1, with D uncertain. The V gene's germline CDR1 is SGHRS and CDR2 YFSETQ. The CDR3 is 13 residues long. Between the trimmed V and J ends, which lost 0 bases and 8 bases, there was a span of 9 bases. The CDR3 DNA reads as TGCGCCAGCAGCTTGGCCACTGTGGATGAGCAGTTCTTC. Amino acids: CASSLATVDEQFF.

The chain is built from TRBV28 and TRBJ1-1; possible D gene TRBD1, 5 bases. Trimming removed 1 base at V and 0 bases at J, with 12 bases between. Germline V gene sequence: CDR1 MDHEN, CDR2 SYDVKM. The CDR3 has 16 amino acids. CDR3 sequence: CASSLSLGQLNTEAFF. Here the CDR3 DNA reads TGTGCCAGCAGTTTATCCTTGGGGCAACTGAACACTGAAGCTTTCTTT.

The chain uses TRBV11-1 and TRBJ2-3, with D perhaps given as TRBD1 or TRBD2 (7 bases each). The CDR3 spans 15 residues. Germline loops: CDR1 SGHAT, CDR2 FQDESV (reference sequence). With 6 bases removed from V and 2 bases from J, the gap between germline ends came to 15 bases. Here the CDR3 reads CASRPGGTDTDTQYF. CDR3 DNA sequence: TGTGCCAGCAGACCCGGGGGGACAGACACAGATACGCAGTATTTT. Based on the CDR3 plus reference TRBV11-1 and TRBJ2-3, the full variable domain is EAEVAQSPRYKITEKSQAVAFWCDPISGHATLYWYRQILGQGPELLVQFQDESVVDDSQLPKDRFSAERLKGVDSTLKIQPAELGDSAMYLCASRPGGTDTDTQYFGPGTRLTVL.

The genes are TRBV9 and TRBJ1-2, with D maybe TRBD1 (6 bases). This CDR3 is built from 15 residues. The V gene lost 3 bases and the J gene lost 2 bases, with 14 bases spanning the gap. Per the germline V gene, CDR1 is SGDLS and CDR2 is YYNGEE. CDR3 residues: CASSAYRDTNYGYTF. In DNA form, the CDR3 reads TGTGCCAGCAGCGCGTACCGGGACACGAACTATGGCTACACCTTC.

The V and J genes are TRBV5-4 and TRBJ2-7, with a possible D match to TRBD1 (6 bases). The ends were cut back, 0 bases at V and 6 bases at J, with 13 bases in the middle. Germline V lookup: CDR1 SGHNT, CDR2 YYREEE (reference sequence). The CDR3 length is 14 residues. The DNA of the CDR3 is TGTGCCAGCAGCTTGGTGCAGGGGACGGCCGAGCAGTACTTC. This translates into CASSLVQGTAEQYF.

The rearrangement links TRBV5-1 to TRBJ2-1; 8 nucleotides line up with TRBD2. Germline CDR1 SGHRS, CDR2 YFSETQ. The CDR3 is made up of 15 amino acids. V was pared by 0 bases and J by 5 bases, with 4 bases of the junction left unmatched. The CDR3 DNA is TGCGCCAGCAGCTTGGGCGGGAGGCTGAACAATGAGCAGTTCTTC. This translates into CASSLGGRLNNEQFF.

This chain uses TRBV9 with TRBJ2-5, with D possibly TRBD2 on 6 matching bases. Germline loops: CDR1 SGDLS, CDR2 YYNGEE. The CDR3 runs 14 residues. Trimming pared 0 bases from V and 2 bases from J, leaving 8 bases between. The DNA for the CDR3 is TGTGCCAGCAGCGTAGGGGAGGTTCAAGAGACCCAGTACTTC. Translation gives CASSVGEVQETQYF.

The CDR3 region is CASTNSSGYGYTF. The CDR3, as DNA: TGTGCCAGCACTAACAGTTCGGGCTATGGCTACACCTTC. The chain carries TRBV21-1 and TRBJ1-2. TRBV21-1 is annotated as a pseudogene. The CDR3 is made up of 13 amino acids.

About this clone: In the same sample, other DNA sequences code for this CDR3. This chain uses TRBV4-1 with TRBJ2-7; weak D call: TRBD1 (5 bases). The CDR3 is 15 residues long. The germline CDR1 and CDR2 sequences are MGHRA and YSYEKL. Trimming shortened V by 0 bases and J by 2 bases, and 11 bases separated the two germline ends. The CDR3 region is CASSQEVGRAYEQYF. CDR3 nucleotide sequence: TGCGCCAGCAGCCAAGAAGTGGGCAGGGCCTACGAGCAGTACTTC.

About this clone itself: The identical CDR3 is also encoded by other nucleotide sequences in the sample. V and J are TRBV28 and TRBJ2-3; no clear D gene. CDR1 MDHEN and CDR2 SYDVKM come from the germline V gene. The CDR3 length is 12 residues. The V end lost 3 bases, the J end lost 4 bases, and 5 bases lay between the germline ends. Written as DNA, the CDR3 is TGTGCCAGCAGTTTTGGGTCAGATACGCAGTATTTT. This encodes CASSFGSDTQYF.

The rearrangement links TRBV7-9 to TRBJ2-3, with D unresolved. V lost 5 bases and J lost 10, with 13 bases in between. The germline gives CDR1 SEHNR, CDR2 FQNEAQ (reference sequence). The CDR3 runs to 12 residues. CDR3 residues: CASSPYSGAQYF. For the CDR3, the DNA is TGTGCCAGCAGCCCCTACTCGGGCGCGCAGTATTTT.

The chain is built from TRBV9 and TRBJ2-3, with a possible D match to TRBD2 (6 bases). Per germline, CDR1 SGDLS and CDR2 YYNGEE. CDR3 length: 12 residues. Trimming stripped 5 bases from V and 3 bases from J, with 7 bases between. The CDR3 DNA sequence: TGTGCCAGCAGGGGGACTACAGATACGCAGTATTTT. It specifies CASRGTTDTQYF.

V usage is TRBV28 and J usage is TRBJ2-1, with 10 bases aligning to TRBD1. V gave up 6 bases and J gave up 4 bases; unmatched junction bases: 9. Germline V CDR1 and CDR2: MDHEN, SYDVKM. This CDR3 spans 16 amino acids. The CDR3 DNA reads TGTGCCAGCAGCCTTGGGGACAGGGGAATTTACAATGAGCAGTTCTTC. Protein product: CASSLGDRGIYNEQFF.

The chain is built from TRBV11-3 and TRBJ2-7; unclear D gene. The CDR3 spans 14 residues. Germline V gene lookup returns CDR1 SGHNT and CDR2 YENEEA. V dropped 5 bases and J dropped 3 bases, with 14 bases sitting between them. Written as DNA, the CDR3 is TGTGCCAGCAGCCCACCCCAGCGAAGCTACGAGCAGTACTTC. Its protein product is CASSPPQRSYEQYF. The full variable domain, with the rest looked up from reference TRBV11-3 and TRBJ2-7, is EAGVVQSPRYKIIEKKQPVAFWCNPISGHNTLYWYLQNLGQGPELLIRYENEEAVDDSQLPKDRFSAERLKGVDSTLKIQPAELGDSAVYLCASSPPQRSYEQYFGPGTRLTVT.

The V gene is TRBV5-6, the J gene TRBJ2-4; tentatively, D is TRBD1 (6 bases). Germline V lookup: CDR1 SGHDT, CDR2 YYEEEE. Trimming stripped 3 bases from V and 0 bases from J, with 10 bases between. The CDR3 has 15 amino acids. CDR3 region: CASSSMDRAKNIQYF. Written as DNA, the CDR3 is TGTGCCAGCAGCTCCATGGACAGAGCCAAAAACATTCAGTACTTC. The full variable domain, its missing parts supplied by reference TRBV5-6 and TRBJ2-4, is DAGVTQSPTHLIKTRGQQVTLRCSPKSGHDTVSWYQQALGQGPQFIFQYYEEEERQRGNFPDRFSGHQFPNYSSELNVNALLLGDSALYLCASSSMDRAKNIQYFGAGTRLSVL.

This sequence joins TRBV4-2 and TRBJ1-1; a possible D gene is TRBD1 (5 bases). Germline V gene sequence: CDR1 LGHNA, CDR2 YNFKEQ. Trimming pared 1 base from V and 3 bases from J, leaving 12 bases between. The CDR3 has 15 amino acids. The DNA for the CDR3 is TGTGCCAGCAGCCAAGTCTTCAGGGAGGACACTGAAGCTTTCTTT. Its translation: CASSQVFREDTEAFF.

The chain couples TRBV5-6 to TRBJ2-3; D not certain. Trimming stripped 4 bases from V and 1 base from J, with 13 bases between. Germline loops: CDR1 SGHDT, CDR2 YYEEEE. The CDR3 runs 15 residues. CDR3 DNA: TGTGCCAGCAGCCAAAACTATAGGGGCACAGATACGCAGTATTTT. As protein: CASSQNYRGTDTQYF.

In this sample, this clone turned up once. The rearrangement uses TRBV19 and TRBJ2-3; D remains unclear. Looked up from germline, CDR1 is LNHDA and CDR2 is SQIVND (reference sequence). The germline V and J ends were trimmed by 0 bases and 1 base, with 8 bases remaining between them. This CDR3 region has 15 residues. The CDR3 DNA reads as TGTGCCAGTAGTATAGATTGGCATGGCACAGATACGCAGTATTTT. It codes for CASSIDWHGTDTQYF.